Listed below are T cell receptor beta chains from one sample, sequenced in a study of technical replicates of blood from several donors. TCRdb's table, derived via immunoSEQ multiplex PCR, lists solely in-frame clones and lacks some. This table has around 89,000 clones, roughly 94% appearing once. The sequencing input was T cells isolated from PBMCs. Every receptor here comes from a human donor in good health. Both conserved end residues are part of each CDR3. The D gene is left open where the match is weak. Rows give clone size only sometimes, using once, few, many, or a class for an expanded clone.

CDR3 length,V gene,J gene,clone size,D gene,CDR3 protein,CDR3 DNA
15,TRBV7-6,TRBJ1-5,NA,TRBD1,CASSLGTGINQPQHF,TGTGCCAGCAGCTTAGGGACAGGGATCAATCAGCCCCAGCATTTT
15,TRBV11-3,TRBJ1-3,NA,TRBD1,CASSSGGNSGNTIYF,TGTGCCAGCAGCTCAGGGGGGAATTCTGGAAACACCATATATTTT
15,TRBV5-1,TRBJ1-1,NA,NA,CASSLLGAGNTEAFF,TGCGCCAGCAGCTTGCTGGGGGCAGGGAACACTGAAGCTTTCTTT
13,TRBV2,TRBJ1-4,NA,NA,CASMADPNEKLFF,TGTGCCAGCATGGCGGATCCTAATGAAAAACTGTTTTTT
16,TRBV7-9,TRBJ2-6,NA,NA,CASSLEGSPGANVLTF,TGTGCCAGCAGCTTGGAGGGATCCCCCGGGGCCAACGTCCTGACTTTC
14,TRBV14,TRBJ2-2,few,NA,CASSTGLSSGELFF,TGTGCCAGCAGCACAGGACTATCCTCCGGGGAGCTGTTTTTT
17,TRBV7-9,TRBJ2-3,NA,TRBD2,CASSLAGGLAGQGTQYF,TGTGCCAGCAGCTTGGCTGGTGGGCTAGCGGGTCAAGGTACGCAGTATTTT
15,TRBV9,TRBJ2-7,NA,TRBD2,CASSVDGRALGEQYF,TGTGCCAGCAGCGTAGACGGGAGGGCCCTCGGCGAGCAGTACTTC
15,TRBV28,TRBJ1-5,NA,TRBD1,CASSFLTGLDQPQHF,TGTGCCAGCAGTTTTTTGACAGGGCTGGATCAGCCCCAGCATTTT
16,TRBV7-6,TRBJ2-2,NA,TRBD1,CASSLKYRGGTGELFF,TGTGCCAGCAGCTTAAAATACAGGGGTGGGACCGGGGAGCTGTTTTTT
15,TRBV4-2,TRBJ1-5,NA,NA,CASSQDPRGGQPQHF,TGTGCCAGCAGCCAAGACCCCAGAGGGGGTCAGCCCCAGCATTTT
14,TRBV11-3,TRBJ2-7,NA,NA,CASSLGAQGVEQYF,TGTGCCAGCAGCTTAGGGGCTCAGGGTGTCGAGCAGTACTTC
12,TRBV15,TRBJ1-2,NA,TRBD1,CATSVRDSELGF,TGTGCCACCAGCGTCCGGGACAGTGAATTGGGATTC
15,TRBV6-5,TRBJ1-2,NA,NA,CASRGLRGTNYGYTF,TGTGCCAGCAGGGGATTAAGGGGGACTAACTATGGCTACACCTTC
15,TRBV5-8,TRBJ1-2,NA,NA,CASSPPSGGIGGYTF,TGTGCCAGCAGCCCGCCCTCTGGGGGGATCGGGGGCTACACCTTC
16,TRBV10-1,TRBJ2-1,NA,TRBD2,CASSGTRGRSYNEQFF,TGCGCCAGCAGTGGGACCCGCGGGAGATCCTACAATGAGCAGTTCTTC
12,TRBV6-6,TRBJ2-1,NA,TRBD1,CASNPGQLEQFF,TGTGCCAGCAATCCGGGACAGCTTGAGCAGTTCTTC
14,TRBV29-1,TRBJ2-1,NA,NA,CSVEKGGLRNEQFF,TGCAGCGTTGAAAAGGGGGGGCTACGAAATGAGCAGTTCTTC
14,TRBV18,TRBJ1-2,NA,TRBD1,CASSRGQGALGYTF,TGTGCCAGCTCACGTGGACAGGGGGCCTTGGGCTACACCTTC
16,TRBV27,TRBJ2-2,NA,NA,CASKSNSGPPVGELFF,TGTGCCAGCAAAAGCAATAGCGGACCCCCCGTCGGGGAGCTGTTTTTT
14,TRBV6-5,TRBJ2-7,NA,TRBD2,CASRPGLAGAEQYF,TGTGCCAGCAGGCCTGGACTAGCGGGAGCCGAGCAGTACTTC
16,TRBV19,TRBJ2-2,NA,TRBD1,CASSTTGGRNTGELFF,TGTGCCAGTAGTACAACAGGGGGCAGGAACACCGGGGAGCTGTTTTTT
19,TRBV19,TRBJ2-7,NA,NA,CASSFQGSRFEGDNYEQYF,TGTGCCAGTAGCTTTCAGGGGTCTCGTTTTGAGGGGGATAACTACGAGCAGTACTTC
11,TRBV19,TRBJ1-4,NA,NA,CASSNNEKLFF,TGTGCCAGTAGCAATAATGAAAAACTGTTTTTT
18,TRBV4-1,TRBJ2-6,NA,NA,CASSLIYPRSSGANVLTF,TGCGCCAGCAGCCTAATTTATCCTCGGAGCTCTGGGGCCAACGTCCTGACTTTC
14,TRBV5-1,TRBJ2-4,once,NA,CASSSGLAKNIQYF,TGCGCCAGCAGTAGCGGTTTAGCCAAAAACATTCAGTACTTC
12,TRBV5-4,TRBJ1-2,NA,TRBD1,CASSTRGYGYTF,TGTGCCAGCAGCACCAGGGGGTATGGCTACACCTTC
15,TRBV19,TRBJ2-7,NA,TRBD1,CASSMGTGAGYEQYF,TGTGCCAGTAGTATGGGGACAGGGGCTGGCTACGAGCAGTACTTC
15,TRBV5-4,TRBJ1-1,NA,NA,CASSSTSEGGTEAFF,TGTGCCAGCAGCTCAACTTCCGAAGGGGGCACTGAAGCTTTCTTT
14,TRBV28,TRBJ2-3,NA,NA,CASSFYSSTDTQYF,TGTGCCAGCAGTTTCTATTCTAGCACAGATACGCAGTATTTT